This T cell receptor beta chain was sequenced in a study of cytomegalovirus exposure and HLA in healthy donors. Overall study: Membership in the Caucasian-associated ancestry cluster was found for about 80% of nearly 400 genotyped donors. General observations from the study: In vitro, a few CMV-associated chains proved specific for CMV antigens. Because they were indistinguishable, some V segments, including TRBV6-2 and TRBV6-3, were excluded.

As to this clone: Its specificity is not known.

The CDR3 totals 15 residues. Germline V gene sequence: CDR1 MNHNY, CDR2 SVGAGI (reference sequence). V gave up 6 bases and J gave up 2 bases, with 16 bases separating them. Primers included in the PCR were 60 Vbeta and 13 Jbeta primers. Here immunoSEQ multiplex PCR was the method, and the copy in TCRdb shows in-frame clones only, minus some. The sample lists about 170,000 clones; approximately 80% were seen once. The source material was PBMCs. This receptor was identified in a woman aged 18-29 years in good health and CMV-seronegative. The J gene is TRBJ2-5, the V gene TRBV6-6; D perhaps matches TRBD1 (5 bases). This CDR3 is CASSDDRKGQETQYF. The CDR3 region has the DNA TGTGCCAGCAGCGACGACAGAAAGGGGCAAGAGACCCAGTACTTC.